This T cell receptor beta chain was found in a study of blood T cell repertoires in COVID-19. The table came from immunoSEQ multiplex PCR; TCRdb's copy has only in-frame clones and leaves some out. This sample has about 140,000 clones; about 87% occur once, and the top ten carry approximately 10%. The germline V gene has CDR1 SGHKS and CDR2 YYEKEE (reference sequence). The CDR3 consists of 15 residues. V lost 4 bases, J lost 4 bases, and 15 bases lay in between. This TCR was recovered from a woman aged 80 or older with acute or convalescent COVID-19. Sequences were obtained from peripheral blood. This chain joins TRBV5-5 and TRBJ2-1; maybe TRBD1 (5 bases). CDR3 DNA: TGTGCCAGCAGCCCCCGGGTGGACACATACAATGAGCAGTTCTTC. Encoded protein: CASSPRVDTYNEQFF.